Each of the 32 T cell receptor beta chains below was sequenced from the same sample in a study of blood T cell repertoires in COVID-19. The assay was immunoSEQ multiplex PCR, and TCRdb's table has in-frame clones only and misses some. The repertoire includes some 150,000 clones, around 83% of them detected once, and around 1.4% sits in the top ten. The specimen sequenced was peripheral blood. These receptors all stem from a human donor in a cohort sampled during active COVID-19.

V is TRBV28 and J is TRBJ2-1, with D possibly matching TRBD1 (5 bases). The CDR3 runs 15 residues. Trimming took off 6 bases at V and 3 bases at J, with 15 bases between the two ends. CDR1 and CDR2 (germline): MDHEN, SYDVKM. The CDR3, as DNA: TGTGCCAGCAGGGACACCTTAAGGAGCTACAATGAGCAGTTCTTC. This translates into CASRDTLRSYNEQFF.

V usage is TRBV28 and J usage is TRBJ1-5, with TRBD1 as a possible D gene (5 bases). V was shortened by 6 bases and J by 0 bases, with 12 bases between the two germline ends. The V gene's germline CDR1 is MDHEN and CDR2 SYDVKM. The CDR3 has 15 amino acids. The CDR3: CASRFPGFSNQPQHF. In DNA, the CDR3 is TGTGCCAGCAGATTCCCAGGGTTTAGCAATCAGCCCCAGCATTTT. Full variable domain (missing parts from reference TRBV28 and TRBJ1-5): DVKVTQSSRYLVKRTGEKVFLECVQDMDHENMFWYRQDPGLGLRLIYFSYDVKMKEKGDIPEGYSVSREKKERFSLILESASTNQTSMYLCASRFPGFSNQPQHFGDGTRLSIL.

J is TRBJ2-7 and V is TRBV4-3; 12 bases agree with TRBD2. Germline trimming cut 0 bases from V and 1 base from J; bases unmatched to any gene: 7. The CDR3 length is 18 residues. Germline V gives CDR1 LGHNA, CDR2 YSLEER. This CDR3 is CASSQDTLAGGASYEQYF. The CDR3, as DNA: TGCGCCAGCAGCCAAGATACTCTAGCGGGAGGGGCTTCCTACGAGCAGTACTTC.

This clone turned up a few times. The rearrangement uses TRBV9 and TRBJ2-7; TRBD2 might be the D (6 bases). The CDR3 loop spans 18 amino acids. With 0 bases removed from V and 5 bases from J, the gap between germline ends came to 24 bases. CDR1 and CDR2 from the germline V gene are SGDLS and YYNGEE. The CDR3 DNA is TGTGCCAGCAGCGTAGGTTATAGTGGAACGGGGGTTAGGGACGAGCAGTACTTC. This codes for CASSVGYSGTGVRDEQYF.

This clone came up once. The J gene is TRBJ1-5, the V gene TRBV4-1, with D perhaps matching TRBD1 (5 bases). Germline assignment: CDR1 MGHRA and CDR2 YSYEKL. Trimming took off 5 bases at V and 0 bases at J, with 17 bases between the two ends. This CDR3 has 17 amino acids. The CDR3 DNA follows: TGCGCCAGCAGCGTAGGAGGGACGAACCCTAGCAATCAGCCCCAGCATTTT. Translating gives CASSVGGTNPSNQPQHF.

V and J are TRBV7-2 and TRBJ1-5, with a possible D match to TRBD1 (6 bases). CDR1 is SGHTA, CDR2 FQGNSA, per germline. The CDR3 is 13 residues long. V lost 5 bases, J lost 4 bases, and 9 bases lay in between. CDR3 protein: CASSRGQNQPQHF. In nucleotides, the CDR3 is TGTGCCAGCAGCCGAGGACAGAATCAGCCCCAGCATTTT.

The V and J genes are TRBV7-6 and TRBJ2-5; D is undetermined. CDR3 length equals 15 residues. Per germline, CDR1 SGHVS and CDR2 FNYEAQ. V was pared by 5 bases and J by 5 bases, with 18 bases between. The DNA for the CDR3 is TGTGCCAGCAGCCCGGATGAAGGATCTAGGGAGACCCAGTACTTC. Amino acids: CASSPDEGSRETQYF.

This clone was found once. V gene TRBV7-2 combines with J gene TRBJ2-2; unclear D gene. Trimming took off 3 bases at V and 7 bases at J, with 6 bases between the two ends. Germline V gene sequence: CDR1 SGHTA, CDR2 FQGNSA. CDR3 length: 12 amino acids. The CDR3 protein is CASSFSVGELFF. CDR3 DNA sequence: TGTGCCAGCAGCTTTAGTGTCGGGGAGCTGTTTTTT.

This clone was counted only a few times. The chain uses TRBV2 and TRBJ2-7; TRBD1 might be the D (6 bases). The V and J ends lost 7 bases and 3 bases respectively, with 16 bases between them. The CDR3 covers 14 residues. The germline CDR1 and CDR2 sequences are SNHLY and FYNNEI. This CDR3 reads CASTVQGSNYEQYF. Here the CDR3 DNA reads TGTGCCAGCACCGTACAGGGATCTAACTACGAGCAGTACTTC.

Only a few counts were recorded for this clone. For the CDR3, the DNA is TGTGCCAGTAGGTCGTCCGGGGAGGGAACTGAAGCTTTCTTT. Protein: CASRSSGEGTEAFF. The V and J genes are TRBV19 and TRBJ1-1; no definite D call. Trimming left V 6 bases short and J 5 bases short, with 16 bases between. The germline gives CDR1 LNHDA, CDR2 SQIVND (reference sequence). The CDR3 totals 14 residues. The variable domain in full, completed from reference TRBV19 and TRBJ1-1, reads DGGITQSPKYLFRKEGQNVTLSCEQNLNHDAMYWYRQDPGQGLRLIYYSQIVNDFQKGDIAEGYSVSREKKESFPLTVTSAQKNPTAFYLCASRSSGEGTEAFFGQGTRLTVV.

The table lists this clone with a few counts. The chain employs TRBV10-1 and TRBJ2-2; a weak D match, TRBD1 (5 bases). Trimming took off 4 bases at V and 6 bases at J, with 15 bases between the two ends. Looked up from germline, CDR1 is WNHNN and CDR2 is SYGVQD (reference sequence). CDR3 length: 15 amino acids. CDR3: CASSGPGCGAGELFF. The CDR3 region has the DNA TGCGCCAGCAGTGGCCCAGGGTGTGGCGCCGGGGAGCTGTTTTTT.

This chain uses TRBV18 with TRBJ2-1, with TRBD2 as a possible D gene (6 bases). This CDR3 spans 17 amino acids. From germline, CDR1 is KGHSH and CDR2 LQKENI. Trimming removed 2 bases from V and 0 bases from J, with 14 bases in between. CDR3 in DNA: TGTGCCAGCTCACCAGGCGAGGTGCGGGGCTCCTACAATGAGCAGTTCTTC. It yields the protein CASSPGEVRGSYNEQFF.

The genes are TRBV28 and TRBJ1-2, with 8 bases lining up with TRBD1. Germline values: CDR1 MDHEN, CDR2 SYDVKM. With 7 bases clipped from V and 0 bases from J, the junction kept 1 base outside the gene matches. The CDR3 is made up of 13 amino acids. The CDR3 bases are TGTGCCAGCAAACAGGGGGCTAACTATGGCTACACCTTC. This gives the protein CASKQGANYGYTF.

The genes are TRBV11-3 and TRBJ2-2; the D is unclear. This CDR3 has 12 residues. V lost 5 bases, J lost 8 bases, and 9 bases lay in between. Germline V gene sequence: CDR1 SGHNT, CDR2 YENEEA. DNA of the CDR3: TGTGCCAGCAGCAAAATAGCTGGGGAGCTGTTTTTT. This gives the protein CASSKIAGELFF.

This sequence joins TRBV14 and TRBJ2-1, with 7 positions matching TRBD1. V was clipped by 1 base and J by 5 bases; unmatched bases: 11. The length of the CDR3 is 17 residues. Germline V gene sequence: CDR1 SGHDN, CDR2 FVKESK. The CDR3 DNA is TGTGCCAGCAGCCAAGTTGCGACAGGGAAGACCGACAATGAGCAGTTCTTC. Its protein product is CASSQVATGKTDNEQFF. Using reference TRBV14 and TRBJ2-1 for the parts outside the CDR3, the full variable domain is EAGVTQFPSHSVIEKGQTVTLRCDPISGHDNLYWYRRVMGKEIKFLLHFVKESKQDESGMPNNRFLAERTGGTYSTLKVQPAELEDSGVYFCASSQVATGKTDNEQFFGPGTRLTVL.

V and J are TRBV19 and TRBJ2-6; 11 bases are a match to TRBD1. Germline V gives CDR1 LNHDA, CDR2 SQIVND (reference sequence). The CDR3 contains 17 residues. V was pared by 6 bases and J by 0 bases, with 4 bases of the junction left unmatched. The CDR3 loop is CASSPGTGGSGANVLTF. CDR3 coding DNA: TGTGCCAGTAGCCCGGGGACAGGGGGCTCTGGGGCCAACGTCCTGACTTTC.

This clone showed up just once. DNA of the CDR3: TGTGCCAGCAGCCCCTCCCGGGGAGCGGGGGGGGGAGCGACCCAGTACTTC. It codes for CASSPSRGAGGGATQYF. This chain links TRBV3-1 (or the pseudogene TRBV3-2) with TRBJ2-5; 10 bases align to TRBD2. Unmatched junction bases numbered 15, after V lost 4 bases and J lost 7 bases. The CDR3 length is 17 residues. Germline CDR1 reads LGHDT; CDR2 reads YNNKEL (reference sequence).

The CDR3: CASSSLTGTGELFF. CDR3 sequence (DNA): TGTGCCAGCAGCTCTTTAACGGGGACCGGGGAGCTGTTTTTT. The V call is TRBV7-3, the J call TRBJ2-2; perhaps TRBD2 as D (5 bases). The germline V gene encodes CDR1 SGHTA and CDR2 FQGTGA. This CDR3 region has 14 residues. Trimming removed 4 bases from V and 5 bases from J, with 11 bases in between.

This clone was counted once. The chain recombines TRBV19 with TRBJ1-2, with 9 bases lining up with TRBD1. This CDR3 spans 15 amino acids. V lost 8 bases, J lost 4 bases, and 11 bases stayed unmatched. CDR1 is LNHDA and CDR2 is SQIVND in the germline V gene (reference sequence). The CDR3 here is CASGLTGGSGYGYTF. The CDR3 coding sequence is TGTGCCAGTGGGCTCACAGGGGGCTCTGGCTATGGCTACACCTTC. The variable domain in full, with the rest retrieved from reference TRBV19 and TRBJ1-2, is DGGITQSPKYLFRKEGQNVTLSCEQNLNHDAMYWYRQDPGQGLRLIYYSQIVNDFQKGDIAEGYSVSREKKESFPLTVTSAQKNPTAFYLCASGLTGGSGYGYTFGSGTRLTVV.

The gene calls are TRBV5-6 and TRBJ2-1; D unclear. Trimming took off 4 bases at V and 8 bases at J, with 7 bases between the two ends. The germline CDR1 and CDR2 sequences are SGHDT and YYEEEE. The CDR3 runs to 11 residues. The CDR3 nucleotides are TGTGCCAGCAGCACCCGGGATGAGCAGTTCTTC. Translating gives CASSTRDEQFF.

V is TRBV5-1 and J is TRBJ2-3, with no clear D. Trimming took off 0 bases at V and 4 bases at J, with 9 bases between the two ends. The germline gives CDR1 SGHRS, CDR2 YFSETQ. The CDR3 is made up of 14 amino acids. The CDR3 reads CASSLDPGSDTQYF. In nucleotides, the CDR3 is TGCGCCAGCAGCTTGGATCCGGGTTCAGATACGCAGTATTTT.

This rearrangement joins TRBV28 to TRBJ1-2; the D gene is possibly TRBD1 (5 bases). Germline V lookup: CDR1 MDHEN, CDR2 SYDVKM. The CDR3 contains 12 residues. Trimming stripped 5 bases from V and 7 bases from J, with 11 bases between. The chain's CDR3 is CASSTGAPGYTF. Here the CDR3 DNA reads TGTGCCAGCAGTACTGGGGCCCCTGGCTACACCTTC.

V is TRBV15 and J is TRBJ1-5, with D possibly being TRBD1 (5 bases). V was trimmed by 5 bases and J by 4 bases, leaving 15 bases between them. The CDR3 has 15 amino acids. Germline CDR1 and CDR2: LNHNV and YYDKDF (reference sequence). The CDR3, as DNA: TGTGCCACCAGCCAGGGCAGGCAGTCGAATCAGCCCCAGCATTTT. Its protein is CATSQGRQSNQPQHF.

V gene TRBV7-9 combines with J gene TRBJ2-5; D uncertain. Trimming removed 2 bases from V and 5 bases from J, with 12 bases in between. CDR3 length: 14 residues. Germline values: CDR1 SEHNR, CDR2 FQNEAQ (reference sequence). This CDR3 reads CASSLPGIQETQYF. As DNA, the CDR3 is TGTGCCAGCAGCTTACCAGGAATCCAGGAGACCCAGTACTTC.

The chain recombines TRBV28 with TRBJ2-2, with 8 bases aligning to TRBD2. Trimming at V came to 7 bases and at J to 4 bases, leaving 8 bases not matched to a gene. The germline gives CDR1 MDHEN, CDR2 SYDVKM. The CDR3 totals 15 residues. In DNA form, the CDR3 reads TGTGCCAGCAACGGGAGGGCCCCTTTCACCGGGGAGCTGTTTTTT. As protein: CASNGRAPFTGELFF. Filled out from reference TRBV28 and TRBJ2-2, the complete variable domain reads DVKVTQSSRYLVKRTGEKVFLECVQDMDHENMFWYRQDPGLGLRLIYFSYDVKMKEKGDIPEGYSVSREKKERFSLILESASTNQTSMYLCASNGRAPFTGELFFGEGSRLTVL.

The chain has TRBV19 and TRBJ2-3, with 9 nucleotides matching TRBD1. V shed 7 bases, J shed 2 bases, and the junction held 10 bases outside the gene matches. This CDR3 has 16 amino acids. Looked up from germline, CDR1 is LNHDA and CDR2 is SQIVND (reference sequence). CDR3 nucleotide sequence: TGTGCCAGTAACCCCTTGGGACAGGGTTACACAGATACGCAGTATTTT. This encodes CASNPLGQGYTDTQYF. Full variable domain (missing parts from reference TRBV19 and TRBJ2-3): DGGITQSPKYLFRKEGQNVTLSCEQNLNHDAMYWYRQDPGQGLRLIYYSQIVNDFQKGDIAEGYSVSREKKESFPLTVTSAQKNPTAFYLCASNPLGQGYTDTQYFGPGTRLTVL.

CDR3 residues: CASSERGTRPQETQYF. CDR3 DNA: TGTGCCAGCAGTGAAAGGGGCACGAGGCCTCAAGAGACCCAGTACTTC. The rearrangement uses TRBV2 and TRBJ2-5; tentatively, D is TRBD1 (5 bases). The CDR3 consists of 16 residues. Germline CDR1 SNHLY, CDR2 FYNNEI. V dropped 2 bases and J dropped 2 bases, with 15 bases sitting between them.

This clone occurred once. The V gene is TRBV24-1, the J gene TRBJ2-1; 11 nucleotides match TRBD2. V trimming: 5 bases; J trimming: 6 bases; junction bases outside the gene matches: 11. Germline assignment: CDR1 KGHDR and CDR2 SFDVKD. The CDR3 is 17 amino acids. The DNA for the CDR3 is TGTGCCACCAGTGGAAATAGCGGGAGGGCCTCCCCCAATGAGCAGTTCTTC. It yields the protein CATSGNSGRASPNEQFF.

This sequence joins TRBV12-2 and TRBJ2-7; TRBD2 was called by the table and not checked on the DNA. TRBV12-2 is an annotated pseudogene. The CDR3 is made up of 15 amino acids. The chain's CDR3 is CASRTHGTGNYEQYF. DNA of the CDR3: TGTGCAAGTCGCACCCATGGGACTGGAAACTACGAGCAGTACTTC.

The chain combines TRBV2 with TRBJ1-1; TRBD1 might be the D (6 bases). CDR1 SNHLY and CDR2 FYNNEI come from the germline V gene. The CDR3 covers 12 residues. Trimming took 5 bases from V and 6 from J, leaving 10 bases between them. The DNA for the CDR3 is TGTGCCAGCAGTCGTACAGGGTCTGAAGCTTTCTTT. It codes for CASSRTGSEAFF.

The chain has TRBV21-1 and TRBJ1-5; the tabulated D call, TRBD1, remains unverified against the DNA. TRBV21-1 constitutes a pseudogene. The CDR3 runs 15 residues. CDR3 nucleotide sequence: TGTGCCAGCAGCCCACGCAGGGGGCAGGGTCAGCCCCAGCATTTT. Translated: CASSPRRGQGQPQHF.

The CDR3 is CASSHRGGMDTQYF. CDR3 coding DNA: TGTGCCAGCAGCCACAGAGGAGGTATGGATACGCAGTATTTT. V usage is TRBV7-3 and J usage is TRBJ2-3; D perhaps matches TRBD2 (5 bases). This CDR3 has 14 residues. Germline assignment: CDR1 SGHTA and CDR2 FQGTGA. Trimming pared 5 bases from V and 6 bases from J, leaving 15 bases between. Together with reference TRBV7-3 and TRBJ2-3, the CDR3 gives the full variable domain: GAGVSQTPSNKVTEKGKYVELRCDPISGHTALYWYRQSLGQGPEFLIYFQGTGAADDSGLPNDRFFAVRPEGSVSTLKIQRTERGDSAVYLCASSHRGGMDTQYFGPGTRLTVL.